This entry lists 31 T cell receptor beta chains sequenced from one sample in a study of cytomegalovirus exposure and HLA in healthy donors. The protocol was immunoSEQ multiplex PCR, while the TCRdb copy is restricted to in-frame clones and leaves out a portion. The sample comprises about 130,000 clones, roughly 90% of which are singletons, and approximately 1.5% rests with the top ten. Sequencing input: PBMCs. These receptor sequences come from a young man in good health and CMV-seronegative.

This clone was picked up a small number of times. This sequence joins TRBV19 and TRBJ2-5, with 7 bases fitting TRBD1. V gave up 8 bases and J gave up 2 bases; unmatched junction bases: 2. From germline, CDR1 is LNHDA and CDR2 SQIVND (reference sequence). The CDR3 consists of 12 residues. This chain's CDR3 is CASGDRQETQYF. The CDR3 DNA reads as TGTGCCAGTGGGGACAGACAAGAGACCCAGTACTTC.

This clone came up once. The genes are TRBV7-6 and TRBJ2-1; 8 nucleotides agree with TRBD1. CDR1 and CDR2 from the germline V gene are SGHVS and FNYEAQ. The CDR3 has 15 amino acids. V shed 0 bases, J shed 10 bases, and the junction held 8 bases outside the gene matches. CDR3 in DNA: TGTGCCAGCAGCTTAGCGGGTGACAGGGGCAGCGAGCAGTTCTTC. Translation: CASSLAGDRGSEQFF.

This chain connects TRBV5-1 to TRBJ2-1; a weak D match, TRBD2 (6 bases). Germline CDR1 and CDR2: SGHRS and YFSETQ. V was shortened by 1 base and J by 0 bases, with 14 bases between the two germline ends. This CDR3 contains 17 residues. The CDR3 nucleotides read TGCGCCAGCAGCTTGAAGGGACTTGCCAGCTCCTACAATGAGCAGTTCTTC. Amino acid sequence: CASSLKGLASSYNEQFF.

The chain uses TRBV6-1 and TRBJ1-5; the D is unclear. CDR1 and CDR2 from the germline V gene are MNHNS and SASEGT. V shed 1 base and J shed 5 bases, with 9 bases lying between them. This CDR3 region has 14 residues. CDR3 coding DNA: TGTGCCAGCAGTGAAGGGGAGGGCCATCAGCCCCAGCATTTT. Encoded protein: CASSEGEGHQPQHF.

The DNA of the CDR3 is TGCGCCAGCAGTGCCGGGGATACGCAGTATTTT. Encoded protein: CASSAGDTQYF. The chain links TRBV10-1 to TRBJ2-3; D is ambiguous. CDR3 length: 11 amino acids. Trimming stripped 4 bases from V and 6 bases from J, with 5 bases between. Germline lookup yields CDR1 WNHNN and CDR2 SYGVQD (reference sequence).

The V call is TRBV30, the J call TRBJ2-1, with a tentative D call TRBD2 (6 bases). The V and J ends lost 1 base and 6 bases respectively, with 10 bases between them. Germline V gives CDR1 GTSNPN, CDR2 SVGIG (reference sequence). This CDR3 contains 13 residues. CDR3 region: CAWSEGGVNEQFF. As DNA, the CDR3 is TGTGCCTGGAGTGAGGGCGGGGTCAATGAGCAGTTCTTC.

The chain is built from TRBV7-2 and TRBJ2-7; D is unclear. Trimming left V 5 bases short and J 5 bases short, with 10 bases between. From germline, CDR1 is SGHTA and CDR2 FQGNSA. CDR3 size: 12 residues. As DNA, the CDR3 is TGTGCCAGCAGCGCCTCGGTTGACGAGCAGTACTTC. This codes for CASSASVDEQYF. The variable domain in full, with the rest retrieved from reference TRBV7-2 and TRBJ2-7, is GAGVSQSPSNKVTEKGKDVELRCDPISGHTALYWYRQSLGQGLEFLIYFQGNSAPDKSGLPSDRFSAERTGGSVSTLTIQRTQQEDSAVYLCASSASVDEQYFGPGTRLTVT.

Here the CDR3 DNA reads TGTGCCAGCTCACCGATAGCCGACGGAAAATCCTACGAGCAGTACTTC. This gives the protein CASSPIADGKSYEQYF. V usage is TRBV18 and J usage is TRBJ2-7; D ambiguous. This CDR3 is built from 16 residues. Per germline, CDR1 KGHSH and CDR2 LQKENI. The V end lost 3 bases, the J end lost 1 base, and 16 bases lay between the germline ends.

This chain links TRBV4-2 with TRBJ2-5; TRBD2 is a possible D gene (7 bases). The CDR3 covers 16 residues. The V end lost 4 bases, the J end lost 4 bases, and 19 bases lay between the germline ends. From germline, CDR1 is LGHNA and CDR2 YNFKEQ. DNA of the CDR3: TGTGCCAGCAGCCCCCGGGGGGCCGGCGGGATAGAGACCCAGTACTTC. Translation: CASSPRGAGGIETQYF.

In its sample, this clone was seen once. The rearrangement links TRBV6-5 to TRBJ2-1; 7 bases align to TRBD2. Germline V gene sequence: CDR1 MNHEY, CDR2 SVGAGI. With 5 bases clipped from V and 5 bases from J, the junction kept 6 bases outside the gene matches. The CDR3 has 14 residues. The DNA of the CDR3 is TGTGCCAGCAGTCTGCTAGCGGTGAACAATGAGCAGTTCTTC. It is translated as CASSLLAVNNEQFF.

This chain links TRBV12-5 with TRBJ2-3; D possibly corresponds to TRBD1 (5 bases). V dropped 5 bases and J dropped 4 bases, with 13 bases sitting between them. The CDR3 consists of 14 residues. Germline V gives CDR1 LGHNT, CDR2 FRNRAP. The CDR3 coding sequence is TGTGCTAGTGGTCTCGACAGTCTCGCAGATACGCAGTATTTT. Amino acids: CASGLDSLADTQYF.

This clone was seen once. The V and J genes are TRBV7-9 and TRBJ1-1; tentative D call: TRBD1 (5 bases). Trimming stripped 5 bases from V and 4 bases from J, with 20 bases between. This CDR3 is built from 16 residues. Germline loops: CDR1 SEHNR, CDR2 FQNEAQ (reference sequence). CDR3 coding DNA: TGTGCCAGCAGCGCCACGAGATGGGGGGTGGGCACTGAAGCTTTCTTT. Translation: CASSATRWGVGTEAFF.

This rearrangement joins TRBV21-1 to TRBJ2-7; TRBD2 was called by the table and not checked on the DNA. TRBV21-1 is assigned pseudogene status. The length of the CDR3 is 14 residues. CDR3 residues: CASSKTRAAYEQYF. DNA for the CDR3: TGTGCCAGCAGCAAAACTAGGGCAGCCTACGAGCAGTACTTC.

The gene calls are TRBV30 and TRBJ1-3, with D possibly TRBD1 on 5 matching bases. CDR1 is GTSNPN, CDR2 SVGIG, per germline (reference sequence). Trimming removed 4 bases at V and 4 bases at J, with 17 bases between. The CDR3 covers 15 residues. CDR3 coding DNA: TGTGCCTGGACCCCTACCGGGGGTGGAGGAAACACCATATATTTT. It codes for CAWTPTGGGGNTIYF. The variable domain in full, with the rest retrieved from reference TRBV30 and TRBJ1-3, is SQTIHQWPATLVQPVGSPLSLECTVEGTSNPNLYWYRQAAGRGLQLLFYSVGIGQISSEVPQNLSASRPQDRQFILSSKKLLLSDSGFYLCAWTPTGGGGNTIYFGEGSWLTVV.

The chain couples TRBV5-1 to TRBJ2-3, with TRBD2 identical over 8 bases. V gave up 6 bases and J gave up 4 bases; unmatched junction bases: 7. The CDR3 length is 14 residues. The germline gives CDR1 SGHRS, CDR2 YFSETQ. DNA of the CDR3: TGCGCCAGCAACATAGCGGGAATTGCAGATACGCAGTATTTT. It yields the protein CASNIAGIADTQYF. Full variable domain (missing parts from reference TRBV5-1 and TRBJ2-3): KAGVTQTPRYLIKTRGQQVTLSCSPISGHRSVSWYQQTPGQGLQFLFEYFSETQRNKGNFPGRFSGRQFSNSRSEMNVSTLELGDSALYLCASNIAGIADTQYFGPGTRLTVL.

This chain uses TRBV5-6 with TRBJ2-4; a possible D gene is TRBD2 (6 bases). With 5 bases removed from V and 10 bases from J, the gap between germline ends came to 13 bases. The CDR3 totals 12 residues. CDR1 and CDR2 (germline): SGHDT, YYEEEE. The CDR3 sequence: CASSSRGGIQYF. CDR3 DNA: TGTGCCAGCAGTTCCCGGGGAGGTATTCAGTACTTC.

The chain employs TRBV20-1 and TRBJ2-2; D is perhaps TRBD1 (6 bases). Germline assignment: CDR1 DFQATT and CDR2 SNEGSKA (reference sequence). The CDR3 covers 11 residues. The V gene lost 4 bases and the J gene lost 7 bases, with 7 bases spanning the gap. The CDR3 nucleotides read TGCAGTGCTACCAGGGGCGGGGAGCTGTTTTTT. It codes for CSATRGGELFF.

CDR3 sequence reads: CASSFEGPGELFF. The CDR3 nucleotides read TGTGCCAGCAGTTTCGAGGGCCCCGGGGAGCTGTTTTTT. The chain recombines TRBV2 with TRBJ2-2, with D possibly TRBD2 on 5 matching bases. Germline lookup yields CDR1 SNHLY and CDR2 FYNNEI. The CDR3 sequence is 13 residues long. With 5 bases removed from V and 6 bases from J, the gap between germline ends came to 10 bases.

The chain has TRBV6-5 and TRBJ2-7, with TRBD2 matching 10 bases. Germline CDR1 and CDR2: MNHEY and SVGAGI. Losses at the gene ends were 5 bases for V and 4 bases for J; bases not matched to a gene: 5. CDR3 length: 14 residues. The CDR3 is CASSLLAGGYEQYF. The CDR3 DNA follows: TGTGCCAGCAGTCTCTTAGCGGGAGGTTACGAGCAGTACTTC.

The rearrangement uses TRBV2 and TRBJ1-2, with 8 bases that match TRBD1. The germline gives CDR1 SNHLY, CDR2 FYNNEI. The length of the CDR3 is 16 residues. Losses at the gene ends were 8 bases for V and 6 bases for J; bases not matched to a gene: 17. CDR3 region: CASLFSQGARGDGYTF. The CDR3 coding sequence is TGTGCCAGCTTGTTTTCTCAGGGGGCGCGGGGTGATGGCTACACCTTC.

This sequence joins TRBV10-3 and TRBJ2-5, with D possibly being TRBD2 (6 bases). Germline V gene sequence: CDR1 ENHRY, CDR2 SYGVKD. The CDR3 loop spans 12 amino acids. Trimming stripped 4 bases from V and 5 bases from J, with 8 bases between. The CDR3 region is CAISAGEETQYF. DNA for the CDR3: TGTGCCATCAGTGCGGGGGAGGAGACCCAGTACTTC.

V and J are TRBV28 and TRBJ1-1; D gene ambiguous. Per the germline V gene, CDR1 is MDHEN and CDR2 is SYDVKM. This CDR3 has 12 amino acids. Trimming shortened V by 3 bases and J by 0 bases, and 2 bases separated the two germline ends. The CDR3 DNA reads TGTGCCAGCAGTTTTATGAACACTGAAGCTTTCTTT. Protein product: CASSFMNTEAFF. The full variable domain, rest sourced from reference TRBV28 and TRBJ1-1, is DVKVTQSSRYLVKRTGEKVFLECVQDMDHENMFWYRQDPGLGLRLIYFSYDVKMKEKGDIPEGYSVSREKKERFSLILESASTNQTSMYLCASSFMNTEAFFGQGTRLTVV.

This chain joins TRBV19 and TRBJ1-1, with 9 bases fitting TRBD1. Trimming removed 4 bases from V and 0 bases from J; junction bases left unmatched: 12. In germline, CDR1 is LNHDA, CDR2 SQIVND (reference sequence). CDR3 length: 18 amino acids. The CDR3 sequence is CASSTGGTGRLLNTEAFF. CDR3 nucleotide sequence: TGTGCCAGTAGTACTGGGGGGACAGGGCGCCTTCTGAACACTGAAGCTTTCTTT.

This clone appeared a single time. The chain couples TRBV5-4 to TRBJ2-3; D not resolved. Per the germline V gene, CDR1 is SGHNT and CDR2 is YYREEE (reference sequence). V was pared by 1 base and J by 0 bases, with 9 bases between. The CDR3 totals 15 residues. Written as DNA, the CDR3 is TGTGCCAGCAGCTTGTTAACATATAGCACAGATACGCAGTATTTT. As protein: CASSLLTYSTDTQYF. Full variable domain (outside the CDR3, taken from reference TRBV5-4 and TRBJ2-3): ETGVTQSPTHLIKTRGQQVTLRCSSQSGHNTVSWYQQALGQGPQFIFQYYREEENGRGNFPPRFSGLQFPNYSSELNVNALELDDSALYLCASSLLTYSTDTQYFGPGTRLTVL.

This chain links TRBV7-6 with TRBJ2-7; 13 bases map to TRBD2. The CDR3 consists of 15 residues. The trim removed 5 bases at V and 4 bases at J, leaving 5 bases unmatched. CDR1 SGHVS and CDR2 FNYEAQ come from the germline V gene. CDR3 sequence (DNA): TGTGCCAGCAGCCCCCGGACTAGCGGGAGTTACGAGCAGTACTTC. Translated, it gives CASSPRTSGSYEQYF.

The chain carries TRBV29-1 and TRBJ2-1, with 9 bases aligning to TRBD2. The CDR3 runs 16 residues. Germline V lookup: CDR1 SQVTM, CDR2 ANQGSEA. Trimming cost V 4 bases and J 4 bases; bases outside gene matches: 11. The CDR3 reads CSVGRGLAGSYNEQFF. In DNA, the CDR3 is TGCAGCGTTGGACGGGGGCTAGCGGGGTCATACAATGAGCAGTTCTTC.

This clone has a single count. The genes are TRBV30 and TRBJ2-7; 11 bases fit TRBD2. The CDR3 has 15 residues. Germline CDR1 is GTSNPN and CDR2 is SVGIG (reference sequence). Germline trimming cut 3 bases from V and 2 bases from J; bases unmatched to any gene: 6. For the CDR3, the DNA is TGTGCCTGGAGCGAGCTAGCGGGAGGCCCCTACGAGCAGTACTTC. Translating gives CAWSELAGGPYEQYF.

The chain has TRBV10-3 and TRBJ1-1; 7 positions agree with TRBD1. This CDR3 region has 14 residues. The trim removed 5 bases at V and 1 base at J, leaving 4 bases unmatched. CDR1 and CDR2 (germline): ENHRY, SYGVKD. The CDR3 DNA reads TGTGCCATCAGTAAACAGGGGCCGAACACTGAAGCTTTCTTT. Protein: CAISKQGPNTEAFF.

The genes are TRBV10-1 and TRBJ2-3; D is undetermined. The CDR3 spans 13 residues. CDR1 and CDR2 from the germline V gene are WNHNN and SYGVQD (reference sequence). Trimming cost V 8 bases and J 1 base, with 10 bases left between them. CDR3 sequence: CASPWAGTDTQYF. The CDR3 DNA reads as TGCGCCAGCCCGTGGGCTGGCACAGATACGCAGTATTTT.

The CDR3 nucleotides read TGTGCCAGCAGCCCTCAGGGGGCGGTGGCTAATGAAAAACTGTTTTTT. Amino acid sequence: CASSPQGAVANEKLFF. This chain uses TRBV11-2 with TRBJ1-4, with 8 bases that match TRBD1. Unmatched junction bases numbered 8, after V lost 5 bases and J lost 3 bases. The germline V gene encodes CDR1 SGHAT and CDR2 FQNNGV. The CDR3 totals 16 residues. The whole variable domain, filled in from reference TRBV11-2 and TRBJ1-4, reads EAGVAQSPRYKIIEKRQSVAFWCNPISGHATLYWYQQILGQGPKLLIQFQNNGVVDDSQLPKDRFSAERLKGVDSTLKIQPAKLEDSAVYLCASSPQGAVANEKLFFGSGTQLSVL.

The chain has TRBV7-2 and TRBJ2-7; TRBD1 is a possible D gene (7 bases). Germline CDR1 SGHTA, CDR2 FQGNSA. Trimming removed 3 bases from V and 6 bases from J, with 18 bases in between. The CDR3 runs 15 residues. The CDR3 spells CASSFRTGGFGEQYF. In DNA, the CDR3 is TGTGCCAGCAGCTTTAGGACAGGAGGGTTTGGCGAGCAGTACTTC.